Below, 10 T cell receptor beta chains from the same sample are listed, as sequenced in a study of CD8+ T cells in alopecia areata (dated by TCRdb to the late 2010s). The time point label of this sample denotes: baseline before oral tofacitinib. Library generation was performed with the immunoSEQ multiplex PCR assay. To provide template for TCR sequencing, every sample had RNA extracted and reverse transcribed into cDNA. TCRdb re-hosts the immuneACCESS table, in-frame sequences only. Its copies lack some clones; in the studies checked, an unresolved V gene accounts for under half of them, and the cause for the rest is not known. Recorded for this sample are about 120,000 clones; approximately 49% of them occurred a single time. Of the sample, 18% is held by the ten largest clones. The sequencing here drew on CD8+ T cells sorted from blood, taken at week 0. The receptors here all came from a human donor with alopecia areata.

This chain joins TRBV9 and TRBJ2-7; 9 bases fit TRBD1. The CDR3 covers 14 residues. The V gene end was trimmed by 3 bases and the J gene end by 6 bases; junction bases not matched to a gene: 7. Germline-derived CDR1 and CDR2 are SGDLS and YYNGEE. DNA of the CDR3: TGTGCCAGCAGCGCTCGGACAGGGGTCAGCGAGCAGTACTTC. Translation: CASSARTGVSEQYF.

The chain recombines TRBV29-1 with TRBJ2-5; no definite D call. This CDR3 is 10 amino acids long. Trimming stripped 5 bases from V and 6 bases from J, with 7 bases between. Germline CDR1 and CDR2: SQVTM and ANQGSEA. The CDR3 region is CSVHVQTQYF. For the CDR3, the DNA is TGCAGCGTTCACGTCCAGACCCAGTACTTC.

This clone was seen a handful of times. The J gene is TRBJ2-2, the V gene TRBV29-1; no clear D gene. CDR1 is SQVTM and CDR2 is ANQGSEA in the germline V gene. There are 13 residues in the CDR3. V dropped 5 bases and J dropped 2 bases, with 9 bases sitting between them. CDR3 loop: CSVHPGNTGELFF. Here the CDR3 DNA reads TGCAGCGTTCACCCCGGTAACACCGGGGAGCTGTTTTTT.

There are a few counts of this clone. The chain links TRBV6-6 to TRBJ2-5; D may be TRBD2 (6 bases). The CDR3 totals 12 residues. With 10 bases removed from V and 2 bases from J, the gap between germline ends came to 11 bases. Looked up from germline, CDR1 is MNHNY and CDR2 is SVGAGI (reference sequence). The CDR3 sequence: CATQEGQETQYF. The CDR3 DNA reads TGTGCCACCCAGGAGGGGCAAGAGACCCAGTACTTC.

The rearrangement joins TRBV4-1 to TRBJ2-7, with D unclear. The CDR3 consists of 13 residues. The V gene's germline CDR1 is MGHRA and CDR2 YSYEKL. Between the trimmed V and J ends, which lost 0 bases and 7 bases, there was a span of 10 bases. The chain's CDR3 is CASSQDQASEQYF. CDR3 in DNA: TGCGCCAGCAGCCAAGATCAGGCGAGTGAGCAGTACTTC.

This clone has just a few counts. The chain joins TRBV5-1 to TRBJ2-2; TRBD2 might be the D (5 bases). The CDR3 has 12 residues. The germline V gene has CDR1 SGHRS and CDR2 YFSETQ. The V end was cut by 4 bases, the J end by 6 bases, with 7 bases between. As DNA, the CDR3 is TGCGCCAGCAGCGGGAGATCCGGGGAGCTGTTTTTT. As protein: CASSGRSGELFF.

Only a few counts were recorded for this clone. The chain couples TRBV14 to TRBJ1-2; TRBD1 matches 11 bases. Germline loops: CDR1 SGHDN, CDR2 FVKESK. Germline trimming cut 0 bases from V and 3 bases from J; bases unmatched to any gene: 9. The CDR3 length is 18 residues. The CDR3 reads CASSQDGTGGHRDYGYTF. CDR3 nucleotide sequence: TGTGCCAGCAGCCAAGACGGGACAGGGGGGCATCGAGACTATGGCTACACCTTC.

This chain uses TRBV10-3 with TRBJ1-5; a weak D match, TRBD1 (6 bases). Germline CDR1 and CDR2: ENHRY and SYGVKD. Trimming removed 5 bases at V and 0 bases at J, with 11 bases between. CDR3 size: 15 residues. The CDR3 reads CAISSGAISNQPQHF. In DNA form, the CDR3 reads TGTGCCATCAGTTCAGGGGCCATTAGCAATCAGCCCCAGCATTTT.

This rearrangement joins TRBV7-9 to TRBJ2-5; no definite D call. The CDR3 consists of 13 residues. V was clipped by 3 bases and J by 5 bases, with 10 bases between them. From germline, CDR1 is SEHNR and CDR2 FQNEAQ (reference sequence). The chain's CDR3 is CASSFANAETQYF. CDR3 nucleotide sequence: TGTGCCAGCAGCTTCGCTAATGCGGAGACCCAGTACTTC.

V usage is TRBV6-5 and J usage is TRBJ1-5, with 7 bases fitting TRBD1. Per germline, CDR1 MNHEY and CDR2 SVGAGI. V trimming: 5 bases; J trimming: 4 bases; junction bases outside the gene matches: 5. This CDR3 spans 14 amino acids. The CDR3 DNA sequence: TGTGCCAGCAGTCCCGGGACAGTAAATCAGCCCCAGCATTTT. Translated: CASSPGTVNQPQHF.